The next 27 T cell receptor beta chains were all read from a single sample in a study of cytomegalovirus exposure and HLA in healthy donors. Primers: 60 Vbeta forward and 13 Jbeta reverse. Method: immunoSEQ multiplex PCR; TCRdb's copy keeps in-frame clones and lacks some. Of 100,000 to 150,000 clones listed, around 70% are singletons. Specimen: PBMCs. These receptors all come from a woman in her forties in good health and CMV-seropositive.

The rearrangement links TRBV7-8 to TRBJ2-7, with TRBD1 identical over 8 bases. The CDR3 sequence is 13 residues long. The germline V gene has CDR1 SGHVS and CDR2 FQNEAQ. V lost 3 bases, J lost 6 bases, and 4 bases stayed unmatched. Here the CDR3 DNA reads TGTGCCAGCAGCTTGCAGACAGGGGCCGAGCAGTACTTC. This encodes CASSLQTGAEQYF.

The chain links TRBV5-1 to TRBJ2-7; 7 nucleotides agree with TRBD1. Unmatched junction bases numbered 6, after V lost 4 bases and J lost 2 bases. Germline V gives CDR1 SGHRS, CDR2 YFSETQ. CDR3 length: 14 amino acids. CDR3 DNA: TGCGCCAGCAGCGAAACCGGGACAGCCTACGAGCAGTACTTC. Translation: CASSETGTAYEQYF. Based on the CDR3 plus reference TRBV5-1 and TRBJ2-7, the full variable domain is KAGVTQTPRYLIKTRGQQVTLSCSPISGHRSVSWYQQTPGQGLQFLFEYFSETQRNKGNFPGRFSGRQFSNSRSEMNVSTLELGDSALYLCASSETGTAYEQYFGPGTRLTVT.

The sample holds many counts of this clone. The CDR3 loop reads CASRRQTPRGEAFF. DNA for the CDR3: TGTGCCAGCAGAAGACAGACCCCTAGAGGTGAAGCTTTCTTT. The chain has TRBV27 and TRBJ1-1, with D perhaps matching TRBD1 (5 bases). V was pared by 6 bases and J by 7 bases, with 18 bases between. This CDR3 is 14 amino acids long. Per germline, CDR1 MNHEY and CDR2 SMNVEV (reference sequence).

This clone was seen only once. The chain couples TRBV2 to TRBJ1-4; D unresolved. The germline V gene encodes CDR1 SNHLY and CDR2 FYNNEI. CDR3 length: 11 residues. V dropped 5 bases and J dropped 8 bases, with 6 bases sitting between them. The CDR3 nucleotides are TGTGCCAGCAGTTCCGGGGAAAAACTGTTTTTT. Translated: CASSSGEKLFF.

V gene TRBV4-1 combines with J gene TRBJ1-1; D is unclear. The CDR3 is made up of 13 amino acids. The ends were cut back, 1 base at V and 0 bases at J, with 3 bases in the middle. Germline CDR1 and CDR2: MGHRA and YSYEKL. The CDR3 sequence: CASSQAVNTEAFF. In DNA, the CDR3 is TGCGCCAGCAGCCAAGCAGTGAACACTGAAGCTTTCTTT.

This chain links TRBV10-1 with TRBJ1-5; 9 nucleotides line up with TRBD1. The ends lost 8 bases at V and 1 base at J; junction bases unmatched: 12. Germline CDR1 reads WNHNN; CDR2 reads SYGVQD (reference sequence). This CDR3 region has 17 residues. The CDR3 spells CASGGCGTGYSNQPQHF. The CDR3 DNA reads TGCGCCAGCGGGGGGTGTGGGACAGGGTACAGCAATCAGCCCCAGCATTTT.

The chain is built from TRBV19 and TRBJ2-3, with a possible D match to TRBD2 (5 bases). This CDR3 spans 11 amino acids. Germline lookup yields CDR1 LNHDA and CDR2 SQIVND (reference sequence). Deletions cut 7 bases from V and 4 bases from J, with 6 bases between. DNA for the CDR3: TGTGCCAGTACCGGGGCAGATACGCAGTATTTT. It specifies CASTGADTQYF.

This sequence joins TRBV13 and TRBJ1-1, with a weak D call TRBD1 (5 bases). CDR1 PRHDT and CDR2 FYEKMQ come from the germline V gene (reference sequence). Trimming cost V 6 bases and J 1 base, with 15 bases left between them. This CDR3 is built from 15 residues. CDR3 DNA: TGTGCCAGCAGTCGAAATCTCGGGGGGAACACTGAAGCTTTCTTT. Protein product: CASSRNLGGNTEAFF.

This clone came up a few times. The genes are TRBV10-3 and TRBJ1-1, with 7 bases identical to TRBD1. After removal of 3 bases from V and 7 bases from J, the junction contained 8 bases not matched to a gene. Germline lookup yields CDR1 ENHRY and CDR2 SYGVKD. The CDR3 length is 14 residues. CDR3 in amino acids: CAISDVTGINEAFF. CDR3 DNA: TGTGCCATCAGTGATGTGACAGGGATAAATGAAGCTTTCTTT.

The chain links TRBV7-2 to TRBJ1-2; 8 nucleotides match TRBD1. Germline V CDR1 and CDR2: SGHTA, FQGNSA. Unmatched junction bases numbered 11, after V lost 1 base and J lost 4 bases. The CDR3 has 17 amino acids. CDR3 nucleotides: TGTGCCAGCAGCTTAGGCTTGAGGGGACAGGACCCCTATGGCTACACCTTC. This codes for CASSLGLRGQDPYGYTF.

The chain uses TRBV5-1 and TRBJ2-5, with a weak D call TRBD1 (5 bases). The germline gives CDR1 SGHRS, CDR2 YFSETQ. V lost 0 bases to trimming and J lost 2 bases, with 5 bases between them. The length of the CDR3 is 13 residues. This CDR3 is CASSLEGQETQYF. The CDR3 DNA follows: TGCGCCAGCAGCTTGGAGGGGCAAGAGACCCAGTACTTC.

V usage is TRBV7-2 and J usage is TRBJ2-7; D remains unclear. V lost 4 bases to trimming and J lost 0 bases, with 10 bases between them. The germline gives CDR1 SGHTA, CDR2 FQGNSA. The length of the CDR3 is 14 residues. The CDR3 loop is CASSSRPGSYEQYF. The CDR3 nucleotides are TGTGCCAGCAGCTCTAGACCGGGCTCCTACGAGCAGTACTTC. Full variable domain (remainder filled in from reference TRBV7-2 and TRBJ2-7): GAGVSQSPSNKVTEKGKDVELRCDPISGHTALYWYRQSLGQGLEFLIYFQGNSAPDKSGLPSDRFSAERTGGSVSTLTIQRTQQEDSAVYLCASSSRPGSYEQYFGPGTRLTVT.

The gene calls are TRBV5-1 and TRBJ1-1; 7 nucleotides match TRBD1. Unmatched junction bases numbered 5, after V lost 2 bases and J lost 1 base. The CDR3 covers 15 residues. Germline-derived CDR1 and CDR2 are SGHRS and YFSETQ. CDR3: CASSLDWDRNTEAFF. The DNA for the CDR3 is TGCGCCAGCAGCTTAGACTGGGACAGGAACACTGAAGCTTTCTTT.

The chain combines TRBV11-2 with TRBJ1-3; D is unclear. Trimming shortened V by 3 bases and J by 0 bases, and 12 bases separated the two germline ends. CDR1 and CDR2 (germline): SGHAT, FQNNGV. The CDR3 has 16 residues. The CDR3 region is CASSFSPVFSGNTIYF. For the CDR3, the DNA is TGTGCCAGCAGCTTTTCTCCGGTCTTCTCTGGAAACACCATATATTTT.

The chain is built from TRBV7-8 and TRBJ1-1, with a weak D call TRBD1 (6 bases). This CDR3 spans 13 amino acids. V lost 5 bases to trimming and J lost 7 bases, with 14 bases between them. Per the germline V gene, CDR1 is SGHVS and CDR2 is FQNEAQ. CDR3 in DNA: TGTGCCAGCAGCCTGGCGAGGGGGGGTGAAGCTTTCTTT. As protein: CASSLARGGEAFF.

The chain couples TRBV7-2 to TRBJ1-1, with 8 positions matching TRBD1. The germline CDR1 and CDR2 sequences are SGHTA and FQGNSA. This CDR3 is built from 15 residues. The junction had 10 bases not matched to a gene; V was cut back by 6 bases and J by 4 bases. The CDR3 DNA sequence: TGTGCCAGCAGACCAGGGGGCGCGGCTGGCACTGAAGCTTTCTTT. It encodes CASRPGGAAGTEAFF.

CDR3 sequence reads: CATSREAGSYNSPLHF. DNA of the CDR3: TGTGCCACCAGCAGAGAGGCGGGCTCCTATAATTCACCCCTCCACTTT. V usage is TRBV15 and J usage is TRBJ1-6; D unclear. V lost 0 bases, J lost 0 bases, and 6 bases lay in between. CDR1 and CDR2 from the germline V gene are LNHNV and YYDKDF (reference sequence). The CDR3 sequence is 16 residues long.

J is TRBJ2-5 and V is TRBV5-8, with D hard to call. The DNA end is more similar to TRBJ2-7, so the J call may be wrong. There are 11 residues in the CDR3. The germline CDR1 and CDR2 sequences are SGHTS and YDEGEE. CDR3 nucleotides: TGTGCCAGCGCGAACTATTACGAGCAGTACTTC. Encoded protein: CASANYYEQYF.

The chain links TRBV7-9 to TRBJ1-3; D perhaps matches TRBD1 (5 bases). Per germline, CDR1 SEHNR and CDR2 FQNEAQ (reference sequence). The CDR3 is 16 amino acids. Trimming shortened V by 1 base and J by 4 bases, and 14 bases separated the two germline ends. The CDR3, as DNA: TGTGCCAGCAGCTTAGACGGGGGGAAGGCAGGAAACACCATATATTTT. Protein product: CASSLDGGKAGNTIYF.

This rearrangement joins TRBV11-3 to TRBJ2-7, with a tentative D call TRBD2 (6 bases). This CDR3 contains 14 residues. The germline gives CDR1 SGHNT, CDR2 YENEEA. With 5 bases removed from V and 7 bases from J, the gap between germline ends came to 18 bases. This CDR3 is CASSNRGAAREQYF. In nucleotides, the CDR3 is TGTGCCAGCAGCAATCGCGGGGCCGCTCGGGAGCAGTACTTC.

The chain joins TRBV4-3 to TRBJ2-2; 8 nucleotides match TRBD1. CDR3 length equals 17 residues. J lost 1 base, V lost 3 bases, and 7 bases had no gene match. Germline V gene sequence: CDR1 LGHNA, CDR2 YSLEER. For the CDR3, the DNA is TGCGCCAGCAGCCATTTAACCGGGACAGGGAACACCGGGGAGCTGTTTTTT. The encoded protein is CASSHLTGTGNTGELFF.

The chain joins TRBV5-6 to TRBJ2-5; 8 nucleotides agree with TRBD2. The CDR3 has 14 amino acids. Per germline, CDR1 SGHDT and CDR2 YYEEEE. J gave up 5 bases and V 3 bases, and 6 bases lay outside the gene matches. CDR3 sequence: CASSSGGLEETQYF. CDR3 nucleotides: TGTGCCAGCAGCTCGGGAGGGCTTGAGGAGACCCAGTACTTC.

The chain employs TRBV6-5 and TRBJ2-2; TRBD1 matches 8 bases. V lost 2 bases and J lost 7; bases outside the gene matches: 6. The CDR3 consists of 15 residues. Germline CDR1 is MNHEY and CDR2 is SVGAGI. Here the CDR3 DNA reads TGTGCCAGCAGTTACACTGGACAGGGAGGCGGGGAGCTGTTTTTT. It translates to CASSYTGQGGGELFF.

The CDR3 nucleotides read TGCGCCAGCAGCCCAATCGGGACAGGGGGCACAGATACGCAGTATTTT. Translated, it gives CASSPIGTGGTDTQYF. The chain has TRBV4-1 and TRBJ2-3; TRBD1 agrees at 10 bases. With 4 bases clipped from V and 1 base from J, the junction kept 5 bases outside the gene matches. Germline V gene data show CDR1 as MGHRA and CDR2 as YSYEKL. The CDR3 spans 16 residues.

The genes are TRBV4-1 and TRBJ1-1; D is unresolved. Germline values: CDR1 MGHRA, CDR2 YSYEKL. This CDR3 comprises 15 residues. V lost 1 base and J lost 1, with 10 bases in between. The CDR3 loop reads CASSQVPGENTEAFF. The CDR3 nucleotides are TGCGCCAGCAGCCAAGTTCCCGGGGAGAACACTGAAGCTTTCTTT.

The CDR3 loop reads CASSLGLLYGYTF. CDR3 sequence (DNA): TGTGCCAGCAGTTTGGGGCTCCTATACGGCTACACCTTC. The rearrangement links TRBV6-5 to TRBJ1-2; perhaps TRBD1 as D (5 bases). CDR3 length: 13 amino acids. The ends were cut back, 4 bases at V and 8 bases at J, with 14 bases in the middle. Per germline, CDR1 MNHEY and CDR2 SVGAGI.

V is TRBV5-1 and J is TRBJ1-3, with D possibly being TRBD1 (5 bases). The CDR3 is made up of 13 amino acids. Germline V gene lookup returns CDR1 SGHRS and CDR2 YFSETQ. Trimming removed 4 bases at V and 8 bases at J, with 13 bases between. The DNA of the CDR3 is TGCGCCAGCAGCGTGGCAGGGTTGGACACCATATATTTT. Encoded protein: CASSVAGLDTIYF. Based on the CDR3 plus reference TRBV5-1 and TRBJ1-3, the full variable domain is KAGVTQTPRYLIKTRGQQVTLSCSPISGHRSVSWYQQTPGQGLQFLFEYFSETQRNKGNFPGRFSGRQFSNSRSEMNVSTLELGDSALYLCASSVAGLDTIYFGEGSWLTVV.